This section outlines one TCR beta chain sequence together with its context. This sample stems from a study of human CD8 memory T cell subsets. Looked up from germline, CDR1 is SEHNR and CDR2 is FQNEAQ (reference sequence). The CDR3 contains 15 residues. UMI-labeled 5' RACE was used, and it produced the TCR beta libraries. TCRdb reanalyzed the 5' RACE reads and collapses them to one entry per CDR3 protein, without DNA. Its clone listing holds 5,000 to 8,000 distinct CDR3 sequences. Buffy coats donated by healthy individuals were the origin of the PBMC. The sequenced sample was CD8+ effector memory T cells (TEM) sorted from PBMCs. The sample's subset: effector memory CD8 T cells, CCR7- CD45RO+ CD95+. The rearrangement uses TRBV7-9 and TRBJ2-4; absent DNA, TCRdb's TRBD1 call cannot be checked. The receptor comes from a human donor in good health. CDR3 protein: CASSPPRTGKNIQYF.